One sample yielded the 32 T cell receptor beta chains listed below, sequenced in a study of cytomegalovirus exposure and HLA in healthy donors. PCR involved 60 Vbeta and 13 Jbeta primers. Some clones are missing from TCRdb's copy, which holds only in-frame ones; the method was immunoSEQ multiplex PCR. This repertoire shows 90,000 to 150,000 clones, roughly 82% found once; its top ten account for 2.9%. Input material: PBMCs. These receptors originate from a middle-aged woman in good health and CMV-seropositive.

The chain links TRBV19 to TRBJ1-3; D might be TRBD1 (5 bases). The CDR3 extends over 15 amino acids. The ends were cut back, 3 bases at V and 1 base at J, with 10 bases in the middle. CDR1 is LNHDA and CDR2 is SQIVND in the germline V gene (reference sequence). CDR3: CASSIPTVSGNTIYF. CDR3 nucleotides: TGTGCCAGTAGTATCCCGACAGTTTCTGGAAACACCATATATTTT.

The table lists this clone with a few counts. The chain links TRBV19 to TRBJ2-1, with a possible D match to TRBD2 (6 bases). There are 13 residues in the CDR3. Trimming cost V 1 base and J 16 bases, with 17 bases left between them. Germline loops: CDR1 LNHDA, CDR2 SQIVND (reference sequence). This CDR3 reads CASSIGGGVFTFF. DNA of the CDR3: TGTGCCAGTAGTATAGGGGGAGGAGTGTTCACTTTCTTC.

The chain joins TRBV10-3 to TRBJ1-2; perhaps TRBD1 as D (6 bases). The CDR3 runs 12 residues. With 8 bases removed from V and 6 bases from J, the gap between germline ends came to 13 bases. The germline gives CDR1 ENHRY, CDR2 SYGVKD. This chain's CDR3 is CAILQGHNGYTF. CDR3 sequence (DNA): TGTGCCATCCTCCAGGGGCACAATGGCTACACCTTC.

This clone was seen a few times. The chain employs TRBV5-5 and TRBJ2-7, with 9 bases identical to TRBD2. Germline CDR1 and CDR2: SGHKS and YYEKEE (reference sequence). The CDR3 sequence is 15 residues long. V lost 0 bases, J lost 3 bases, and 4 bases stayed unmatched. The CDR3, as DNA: TGTGCCAGCAGCTTGGATAGCGGGAGACTCTACGAGCAGTACTTC. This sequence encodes CASSLDSGRLYEQYF. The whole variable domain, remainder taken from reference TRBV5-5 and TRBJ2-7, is DAGVTQSPTHLIKTRGQQVTLRCSPISGHKSVSWYQQVLGQGPQFIFQYYEKEERGRGNFPDRFSARQFPNYSSELNVNALLLGDSALYLCASSLDSGRLYEQYFGPGTRLTVT.

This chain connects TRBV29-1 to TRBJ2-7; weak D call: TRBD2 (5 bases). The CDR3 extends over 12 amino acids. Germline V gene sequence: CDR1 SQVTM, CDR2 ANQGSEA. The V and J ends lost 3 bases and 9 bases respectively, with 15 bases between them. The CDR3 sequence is CSVDPEGGGQYF. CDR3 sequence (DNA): TGCAGCGTTGACCCCGAGGGCGGAGGGCAGTACTTC.

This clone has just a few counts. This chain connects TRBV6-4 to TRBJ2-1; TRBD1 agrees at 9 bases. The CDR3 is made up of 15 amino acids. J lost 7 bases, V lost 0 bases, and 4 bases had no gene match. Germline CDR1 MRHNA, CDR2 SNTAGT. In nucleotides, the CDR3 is TGTGCCAGCAGTGACTCCCCCGACAGGGGGAATGAGCAGTTCTTC. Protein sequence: CASSDSPDRGNEQFF.

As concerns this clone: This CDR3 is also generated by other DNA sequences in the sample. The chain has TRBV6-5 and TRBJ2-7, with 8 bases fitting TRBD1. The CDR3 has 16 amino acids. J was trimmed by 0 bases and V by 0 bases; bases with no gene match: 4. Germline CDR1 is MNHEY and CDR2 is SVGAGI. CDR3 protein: CASSYSTGGSSYEQYF. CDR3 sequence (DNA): TGTGCCAGCAGTTACTCAACAGGGGGGTCCTCCTACGAGCAGTACTTC.

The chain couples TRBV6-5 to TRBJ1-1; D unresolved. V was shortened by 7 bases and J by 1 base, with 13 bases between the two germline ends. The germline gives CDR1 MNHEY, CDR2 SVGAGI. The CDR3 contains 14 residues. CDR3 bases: TGTGCCAGCACCCGCACCCCTAAGAACACTGAAGCTTTCTTT. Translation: CASTRTPKNTEAFF.

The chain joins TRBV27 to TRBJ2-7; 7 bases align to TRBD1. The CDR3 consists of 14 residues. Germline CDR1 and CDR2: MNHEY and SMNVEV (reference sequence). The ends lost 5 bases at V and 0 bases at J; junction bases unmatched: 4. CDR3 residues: CASSTRDSSYEQYF. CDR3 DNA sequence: TGTGCCAGCAGTACCCGGGACAGCTCCTACGAGCAGTACTTC.

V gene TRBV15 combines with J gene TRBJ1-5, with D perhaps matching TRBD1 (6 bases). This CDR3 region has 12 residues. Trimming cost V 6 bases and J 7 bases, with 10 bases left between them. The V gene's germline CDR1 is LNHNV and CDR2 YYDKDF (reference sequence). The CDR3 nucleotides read TGTGCCACCAGACAGGGAAAGCAGCCCCAGCATTTT. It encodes CATRQGKQPQHF.

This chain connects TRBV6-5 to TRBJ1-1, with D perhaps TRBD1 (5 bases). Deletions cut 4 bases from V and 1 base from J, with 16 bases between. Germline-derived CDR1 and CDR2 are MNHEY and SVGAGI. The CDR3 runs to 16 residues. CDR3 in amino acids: CASSLTGGPRNTEAFF. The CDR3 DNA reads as TGTGCCAGCAGTTTAACGGGGGGACCAAGGAACACTGAAGCTTTCTTT.

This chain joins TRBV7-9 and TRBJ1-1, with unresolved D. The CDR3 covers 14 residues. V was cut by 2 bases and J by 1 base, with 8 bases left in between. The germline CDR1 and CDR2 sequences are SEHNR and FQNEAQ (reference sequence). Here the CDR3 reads CASSLMAANTEAFF. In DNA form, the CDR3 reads TGTGCCAGCAGCTTAATGGCCGCGAACACTGAAGCTTTCTTT.

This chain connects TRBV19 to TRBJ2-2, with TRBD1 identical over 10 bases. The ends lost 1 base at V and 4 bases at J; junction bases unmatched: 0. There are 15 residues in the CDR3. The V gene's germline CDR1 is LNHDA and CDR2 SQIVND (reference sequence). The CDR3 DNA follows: TGTGCCAGTAGTATAGGACAGGGGGCCACCGGGGAGCTGTTTTTT. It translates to CASSIGQGATGELFF.

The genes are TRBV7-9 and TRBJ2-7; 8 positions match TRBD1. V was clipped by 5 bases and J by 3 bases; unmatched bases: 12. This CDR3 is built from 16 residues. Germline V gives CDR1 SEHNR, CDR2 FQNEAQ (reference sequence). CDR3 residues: CASSRTSGQGVYEQYF. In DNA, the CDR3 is TGTGCCAGCAGCCGAACCTCCGGACAGGGTGTCTACGAGCAGTACTTC. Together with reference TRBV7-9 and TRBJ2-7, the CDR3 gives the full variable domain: DTGVSQNPRHKITKRGQNVTFRCDPISEHNRLYWYRQTLGQGPEFLTYFQNEAQLEKSRLLSDRFSAERPKGSFSTLEIQRTEQGDSAMYLCASSRTSGQGVYEQYFGPGTRLTVT.

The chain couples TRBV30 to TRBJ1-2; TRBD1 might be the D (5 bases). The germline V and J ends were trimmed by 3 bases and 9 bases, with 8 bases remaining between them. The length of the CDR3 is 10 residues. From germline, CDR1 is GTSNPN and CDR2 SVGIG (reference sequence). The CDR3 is CAWRVDSYTF. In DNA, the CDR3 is TGTGCCTGGAGAGTGGACAGCTACACCTTC.

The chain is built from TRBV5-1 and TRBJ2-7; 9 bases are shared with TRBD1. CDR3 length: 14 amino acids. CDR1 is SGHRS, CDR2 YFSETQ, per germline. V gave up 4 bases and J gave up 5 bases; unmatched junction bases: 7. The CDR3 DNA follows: TGCGCCAGCAGCCCCGGGACAGGGTGGGACGAGCAGTACTTC. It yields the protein CASSPGTGWDEQYF.

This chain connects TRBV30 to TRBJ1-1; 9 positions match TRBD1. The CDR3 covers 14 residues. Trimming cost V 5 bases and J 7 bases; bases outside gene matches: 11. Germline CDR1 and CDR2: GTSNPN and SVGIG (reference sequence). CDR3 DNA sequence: TGTGCCTGGGGACAGGGGATGGGGACCTATGAAGCTTTCTTT. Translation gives CAWGQGMGTYEAFF.

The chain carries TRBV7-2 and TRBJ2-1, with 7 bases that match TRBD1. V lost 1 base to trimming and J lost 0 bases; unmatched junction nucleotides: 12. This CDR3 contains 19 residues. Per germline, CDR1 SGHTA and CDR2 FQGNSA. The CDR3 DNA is TGTGCCAGCAGCTTAGGATCGGGACAGCTACCGAGCTCCTACAATGAGCAGTTCTTC. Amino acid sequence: CASSLGSGQLPSSYNEQFF.

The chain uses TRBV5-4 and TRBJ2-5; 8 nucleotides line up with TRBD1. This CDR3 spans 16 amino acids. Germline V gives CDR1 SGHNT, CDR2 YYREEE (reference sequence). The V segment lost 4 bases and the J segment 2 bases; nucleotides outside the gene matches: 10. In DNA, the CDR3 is TGTGCCAGCAGCGGCGGGACAGGAGTACAACAAGAGACCCAGTACTTC. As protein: CASSGGTGVQQETQYF.

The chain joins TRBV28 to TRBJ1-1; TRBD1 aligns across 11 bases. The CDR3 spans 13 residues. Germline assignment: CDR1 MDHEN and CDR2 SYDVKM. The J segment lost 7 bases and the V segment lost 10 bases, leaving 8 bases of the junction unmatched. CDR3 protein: CATQDRGQGEAFF. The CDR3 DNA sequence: TGTGCCACCCAGGACAGGGGGCAAGGTGAAGCTTTCTTT.

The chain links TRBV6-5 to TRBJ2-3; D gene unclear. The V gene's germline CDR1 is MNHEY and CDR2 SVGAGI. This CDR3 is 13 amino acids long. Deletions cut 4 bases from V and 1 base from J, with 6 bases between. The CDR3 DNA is TGTGCCAGCAGTTCTCCGGGCACAGATACGCAGTATTTT. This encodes CASSSPGTDTQYF.

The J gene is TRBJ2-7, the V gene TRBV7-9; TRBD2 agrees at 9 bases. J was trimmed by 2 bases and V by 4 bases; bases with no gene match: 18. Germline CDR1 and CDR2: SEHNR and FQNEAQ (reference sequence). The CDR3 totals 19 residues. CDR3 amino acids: CASSSRSSAGGGRPYEQYF. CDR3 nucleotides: TGTGCCAGCAGCTCCCGAAGTTCCGCGGGAGGGGGGCGCCCCTACGAGCAGTACTTC.

The CDR3 coding sequence is TGTGCCAGCAGTGACCCGGGGGTCTCCTACGAGCAGTACTTC. Amino acids: CASSDPGVSYEQYF. This chain connects TRBV6-1 to TRBJ2-7, with D perhaps TRBD2 (6 bases). The CDR3 totals 14 residues. Trimming cost V 3 bases and J 0 bases, with 9 bases left between them. Germline CDR1 and CDR2: MNHNS and SASEGT.

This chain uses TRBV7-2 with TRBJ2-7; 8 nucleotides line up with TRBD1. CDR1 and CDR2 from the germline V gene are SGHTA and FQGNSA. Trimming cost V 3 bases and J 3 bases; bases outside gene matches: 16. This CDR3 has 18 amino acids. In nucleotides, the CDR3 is TGTGCCAGCAGCTTCAACCGGCCAGGACAGGGAGCGTACTACGAGCAGTACTTC. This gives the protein CASSFNRPGQGAYYEQYF.

CDR3 sequence reads: CASSSLRTRGGTDTQYF. The CDR3 nucleotides read TGTGCCAGCAGCTCTTTACGGACACGGGGGGGCACAGATACGCAGTATTTT. The chain carries TRBV7-7 and TRBJ2-3, with 7 bases identical to TRBD2. Losses at the gene ends were 4 bases for V and 1 base for J; bases not matched to a gene: 11. This CDR3 region has 17 residues. Germline loops: CDR1 SSHAT, CDR2 FNYEAQ (reference sequence).

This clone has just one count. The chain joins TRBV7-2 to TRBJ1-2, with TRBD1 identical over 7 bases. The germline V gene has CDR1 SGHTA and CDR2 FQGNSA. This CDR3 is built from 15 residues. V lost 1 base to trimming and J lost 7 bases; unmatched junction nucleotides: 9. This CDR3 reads CASSLDGTVSGGYTF. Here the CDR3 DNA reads TGTGCCAGCAGCTTAGATGGGACAGTCAGTGGTGGCTACACCTTC.

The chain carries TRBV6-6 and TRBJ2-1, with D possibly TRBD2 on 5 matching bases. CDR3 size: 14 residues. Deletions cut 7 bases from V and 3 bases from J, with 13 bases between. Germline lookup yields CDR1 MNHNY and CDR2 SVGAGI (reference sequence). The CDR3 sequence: CASISSGYYNEQFF. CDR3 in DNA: TGTGCCAGCATAAGTTCGGGGTACTACAATGAGCAGTTCTTC.

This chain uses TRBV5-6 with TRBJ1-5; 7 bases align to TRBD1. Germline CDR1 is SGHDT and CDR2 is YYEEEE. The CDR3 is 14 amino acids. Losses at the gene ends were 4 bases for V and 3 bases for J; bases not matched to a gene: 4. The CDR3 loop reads CASSIGTANQPQHF. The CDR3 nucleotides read TGTGCCAGCAGCATAGGGACAGCCAATCAGCCCCAGCATTTT.

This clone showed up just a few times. CDR3 DNA sequence: TGCAGCGTGTCCGCGGGTGGCATAGACGAGCAGTACTTC. It specifies CSVSAGGIDEQYF. The chain recombines TRBV29-1 with TRBJ2-7; possibly TRBD2 for D (5 bases). The V end lost 6 bases, the J end lost 5 bases, and 17 bases lay between the germline ends. CDR3 length equals 13 residues. CDR1 is SQVTM and CDR2 is ANQGSEA in the germline V gene.

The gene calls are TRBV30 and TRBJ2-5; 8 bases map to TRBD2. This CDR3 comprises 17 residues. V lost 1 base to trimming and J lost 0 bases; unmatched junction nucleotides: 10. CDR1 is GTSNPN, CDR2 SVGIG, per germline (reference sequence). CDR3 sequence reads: CAWSGPFLAGNQETQYF. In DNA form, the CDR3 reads TGTGCCTGGAGTGGGCCCTTTTTAGCGGGGAACCAAGAGACCCAGTACTTC.

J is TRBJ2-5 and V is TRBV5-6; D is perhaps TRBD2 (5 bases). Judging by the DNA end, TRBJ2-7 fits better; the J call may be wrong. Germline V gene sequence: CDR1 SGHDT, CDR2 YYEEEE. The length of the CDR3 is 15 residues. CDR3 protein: CASSLGVSVQYEQYF. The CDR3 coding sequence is TGTGCCAGCAGCTTGGGAGTTAGCGTGCAGTACGAGCAGTACTTC.

CDR3 amino acids: CASSATGSSGNTIYF. DNA of the CDR3: TGTGCCAGCAGTGCTACGGGTTCCTCTGGAAACACCATATATTTT. The chain joins TRBV7-9 to TRBJ1-3; no definite D call. The V and J ends lost 6 bases and 0 bases respectively, with 12 bases between them. Germline V lookup: CDR1 SEHNR, CDR2 FQNEAQ (reference sequence). The CDR3 extends over 15 amino acids.